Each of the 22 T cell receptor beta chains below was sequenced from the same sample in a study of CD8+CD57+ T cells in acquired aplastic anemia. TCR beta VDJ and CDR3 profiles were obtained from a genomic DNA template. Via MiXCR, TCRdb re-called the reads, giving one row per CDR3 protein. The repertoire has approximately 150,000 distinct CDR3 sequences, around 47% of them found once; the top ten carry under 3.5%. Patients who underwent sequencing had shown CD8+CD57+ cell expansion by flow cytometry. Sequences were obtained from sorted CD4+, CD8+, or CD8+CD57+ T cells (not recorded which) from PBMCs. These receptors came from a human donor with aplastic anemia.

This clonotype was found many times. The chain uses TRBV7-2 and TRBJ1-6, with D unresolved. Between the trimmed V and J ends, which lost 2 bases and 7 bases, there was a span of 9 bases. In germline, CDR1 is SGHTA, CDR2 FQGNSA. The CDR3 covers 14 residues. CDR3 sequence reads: CASSLPGRNSPLHF. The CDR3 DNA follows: TGTGCCAGCAGCTTACCGGGGAGGAATTCACCCCTCCACTTT.

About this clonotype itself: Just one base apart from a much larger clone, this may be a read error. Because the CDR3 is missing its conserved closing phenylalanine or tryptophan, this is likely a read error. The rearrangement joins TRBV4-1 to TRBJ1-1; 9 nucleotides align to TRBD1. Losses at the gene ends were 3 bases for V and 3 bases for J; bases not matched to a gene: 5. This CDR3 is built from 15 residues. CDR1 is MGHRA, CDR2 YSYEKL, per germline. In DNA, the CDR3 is TGCGCCAGCAGCCAGGGGGGACAGGGATACACTGAAGCTTTCTCT. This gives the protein CASSQGGQGYTEAFS.

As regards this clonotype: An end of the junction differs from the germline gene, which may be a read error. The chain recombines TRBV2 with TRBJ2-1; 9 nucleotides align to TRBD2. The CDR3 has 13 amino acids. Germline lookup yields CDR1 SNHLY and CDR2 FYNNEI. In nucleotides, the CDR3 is TGTGCCAGCAGTCAAGCAGAAAGCGGGAGGCTGTTCTTC. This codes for CASSQAESGRLFF.

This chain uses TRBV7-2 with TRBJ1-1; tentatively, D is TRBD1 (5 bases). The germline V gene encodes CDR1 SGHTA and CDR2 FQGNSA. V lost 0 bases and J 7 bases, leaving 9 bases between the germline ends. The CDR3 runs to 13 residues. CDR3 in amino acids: CASSLAGDGEAFF. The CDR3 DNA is TGTGCCAGCAGCTTAGCAGGGGATGGTGAAGCTTTCTTT.

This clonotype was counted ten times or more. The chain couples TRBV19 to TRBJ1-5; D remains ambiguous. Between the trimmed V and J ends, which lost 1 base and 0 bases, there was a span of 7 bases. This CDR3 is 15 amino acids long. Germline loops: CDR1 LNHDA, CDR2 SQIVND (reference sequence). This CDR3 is CASSIGAISNQPQHF. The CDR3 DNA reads TGTGCCAGTAGTATAGGGGCGATTAGCAATCAGCCCCAGCATTTT.

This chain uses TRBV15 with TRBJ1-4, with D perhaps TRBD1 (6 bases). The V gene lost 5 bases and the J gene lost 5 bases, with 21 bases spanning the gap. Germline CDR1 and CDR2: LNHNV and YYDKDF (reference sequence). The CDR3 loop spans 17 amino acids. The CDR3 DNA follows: TGTGCCACCAGCGGAGGGGGGACCAGCGTAAACAATGAAAAACTGTTTTTT. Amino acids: CATSGGGTSVNNEKLFF. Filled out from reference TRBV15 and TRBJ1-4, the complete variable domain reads DAMVIQNPRYQVTQFGKPVTLSCSQTLNHNVMYWYQQKSSQAPKLLFHYYDKDFNNEADTPDNFQSRRPNTSFCFLDIRSPGLGDTAMYLCATSGGGTSVNNEKLFFGSGTQLSVL.

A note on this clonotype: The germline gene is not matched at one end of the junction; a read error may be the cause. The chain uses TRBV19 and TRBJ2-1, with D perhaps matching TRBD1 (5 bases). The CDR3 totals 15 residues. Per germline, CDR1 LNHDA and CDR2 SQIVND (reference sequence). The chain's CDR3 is CASSPGYPSYNEQFF. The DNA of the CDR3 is TGTGCCAGTAGCCCAGGGTACCCCTCCTACAATGAGCAATTCTTC.

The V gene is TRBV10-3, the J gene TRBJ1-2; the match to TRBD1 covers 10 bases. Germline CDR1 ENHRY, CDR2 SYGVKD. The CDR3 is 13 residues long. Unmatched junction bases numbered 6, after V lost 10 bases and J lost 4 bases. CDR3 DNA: TGTGCCACAGGGACAGGGGACAGCTATGGCTACACCTTC. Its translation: CATGTGDSYGYTF.

The CDR3 region is CATSLRDRGNYGYTF. CDR3 nucleotide sequence: TGTGCCACCAGCCTCCGGGACAGGGGGAACTATGGCTACACCTTC. This rearrangement joins TRBV15 to TRBJ1-2, with 11 bases that match TRBD1. The J segment lost 2 bases and the V segment lost 5 bases, leaving 4 bases of the junction unmatched. Germline V gene lookup returns CDR1 LNHNV and CDR2 YYDKDF (reference sequence). This CDR3 comprises 15 residues. The variable domain in full, with the rest retrieved from reference TRBV15 and TRBJ1-2, is DAMVIQNPRYQVTQFGKPVTLSCSQTLNHNVMYWYQQKSSQAPKLLFHYYDKDFNNEADTPDNFQSRRPNTSFCFLDIRSPGLGDTAMYLCATSLRDRGNYGYTFGSGTRLTVV.

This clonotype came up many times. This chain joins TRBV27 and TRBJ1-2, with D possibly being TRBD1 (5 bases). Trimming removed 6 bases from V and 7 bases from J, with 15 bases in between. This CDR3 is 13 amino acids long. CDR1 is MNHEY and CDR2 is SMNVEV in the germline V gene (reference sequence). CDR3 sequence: CASSPRDVAGYTF. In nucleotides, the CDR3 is TGTGCCAGCAGCCCCAGGGATGTCGCTGGCTACACCTTC.

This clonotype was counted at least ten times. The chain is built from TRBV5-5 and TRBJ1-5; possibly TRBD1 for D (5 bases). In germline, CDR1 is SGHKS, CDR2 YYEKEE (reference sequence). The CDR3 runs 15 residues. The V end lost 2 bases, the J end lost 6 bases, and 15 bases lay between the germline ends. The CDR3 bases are TGTGCCAGCAGCTTTGGGGGGACTGGCGGTCAGCCCCAGCATTTT. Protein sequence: CASSFGGTGGQPQHF. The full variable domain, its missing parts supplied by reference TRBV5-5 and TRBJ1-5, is DAGVTQSPTHLIKTRGQQVTLRCSPISGHKSVSWYQQVLGQGPQFIFQYYEKEERGRGNFPDRFSARQFPNYSSELNVNALLLGDSALYLCASSFGGTGGQPQHFGDGTRLSIL.

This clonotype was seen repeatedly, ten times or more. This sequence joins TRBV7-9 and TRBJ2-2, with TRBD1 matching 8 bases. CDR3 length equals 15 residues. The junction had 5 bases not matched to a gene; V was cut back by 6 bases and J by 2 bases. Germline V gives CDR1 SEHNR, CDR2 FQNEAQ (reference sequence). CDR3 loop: CASRSGGGNTGELFF. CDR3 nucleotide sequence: TGTGCCAGCAGGTCAGGGGGCGGAAACACCGGGGAGCTGTTTTTT.

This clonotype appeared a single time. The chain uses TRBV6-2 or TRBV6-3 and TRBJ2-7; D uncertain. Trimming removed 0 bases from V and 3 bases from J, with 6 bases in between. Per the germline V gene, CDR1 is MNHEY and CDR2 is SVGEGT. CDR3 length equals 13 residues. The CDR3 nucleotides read TGTGCCAGCAGTTACTCGATTCGCTACGAGCAGTACTTC. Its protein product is CASSYSIRYEQYF.

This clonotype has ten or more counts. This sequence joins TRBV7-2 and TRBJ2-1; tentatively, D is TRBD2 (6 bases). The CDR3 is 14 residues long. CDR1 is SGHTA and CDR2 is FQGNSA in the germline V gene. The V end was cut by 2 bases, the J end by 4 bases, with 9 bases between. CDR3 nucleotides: TGTGCCAGCAGCTTATCCGGGACTTACAATGAGCAGTTCTTC. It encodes CASSLSGTYNEQFF. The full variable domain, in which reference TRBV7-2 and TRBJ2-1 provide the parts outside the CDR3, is GAGVSQSPSNKVTEKGKDVELRCDPISGHTALYWYRQSLGQGLEFLIYFQGNSAPDKSGLPSDRFSAERTGGSVSTLTIQRTQQEDSAVYLCASSLSGTYNEQFFGPGTRLTVL.

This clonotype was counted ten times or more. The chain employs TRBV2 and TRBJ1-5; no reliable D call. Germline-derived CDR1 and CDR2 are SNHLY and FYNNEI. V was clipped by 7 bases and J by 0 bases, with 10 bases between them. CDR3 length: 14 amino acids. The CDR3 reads CASTGPYSNQPQHF. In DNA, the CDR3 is TGTGCCAGCACCGGACCCTATAGCAATCAGCCCCAGCATTTT. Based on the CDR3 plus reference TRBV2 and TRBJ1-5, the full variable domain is EPEVTQTPSHQVTQMGQEVILRCVPISNHLYFYWYRQILGQKVEFLVSFYNNEISEKSEIFDDQFSVERPDGSNFTLKIRSTKLEDSAMYFCASTGPYSNQPQHFGDGTRLSIL.

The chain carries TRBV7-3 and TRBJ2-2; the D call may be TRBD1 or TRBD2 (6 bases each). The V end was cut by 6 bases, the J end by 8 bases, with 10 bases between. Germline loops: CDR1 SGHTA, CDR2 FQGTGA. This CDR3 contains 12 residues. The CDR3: CASSEGGGELFF. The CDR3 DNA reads TGTGCCAGCAGTGAGGGGGGAGGGGAGCTGTTTTTT. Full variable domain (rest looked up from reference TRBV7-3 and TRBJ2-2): GAGVSQTPSNKVTEKGKYVELRCDPISGHTALYWYRQSLGQGPEFLIYFQGTGAADDSGLPNDRFFAVRPEGSVSTLKIQRTERGDSAVYLCASSEGGGELFFGEGSRLTVL.

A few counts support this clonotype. CDR3 protein: CASSIGGPDQPQHF. DNA of the CDR3: TGCGCCAGTTCAATCGGGGGGCCTGATCAGCCCCAGCATTTT. This chain joins TRBV5-1 and TRBJ1-5; weak D call: TRBD1 (6 bases). CDR3 size: 14 residues. With 8 bases removed from V and 5 bases from J, the gap between germline ends came to 17 bases. CDR1 is SGHRS and CDR2 is YFSETQ in the germline V gene.

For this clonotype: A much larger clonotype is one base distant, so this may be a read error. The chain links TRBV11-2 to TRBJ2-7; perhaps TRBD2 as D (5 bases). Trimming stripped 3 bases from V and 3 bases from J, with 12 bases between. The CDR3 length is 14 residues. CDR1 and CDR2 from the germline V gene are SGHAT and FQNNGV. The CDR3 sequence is CASSFGGSLYEQYF. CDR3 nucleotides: TGTGCCAGCAGCTTTGGCGGGTCCCTCTACGAGCAGTACTTC.

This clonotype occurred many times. In DNA, the CDR3 is TGTGCCAGCAGCCTCCAAAGCGGGAGGGCAGATACGCAGTATTTT. This encodes CASSLQSGRADTQYF. V and J are TRBV6-5 and TRBJ2-3, with TRBD2 identical over 10 bases. Per the germline V gene, CDR1 is MNHEY and CDR2 is SVGAGI. The V and J ends lost 6 bases and 4 bases, in that order; junction bases with no gene match: 7. The CDR3 is 15 amino acids.

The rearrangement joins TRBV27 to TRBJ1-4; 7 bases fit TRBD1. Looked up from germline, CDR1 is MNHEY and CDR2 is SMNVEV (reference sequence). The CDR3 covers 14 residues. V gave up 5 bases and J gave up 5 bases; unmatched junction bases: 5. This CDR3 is CASSTTGANEKLFF. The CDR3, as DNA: TGTGCCAGCAGTACTACAGGGGCGAATGAAAAACTGTTTTTT. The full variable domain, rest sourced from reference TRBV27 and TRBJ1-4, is EAQVTQNPRYLITVTGKKLTVTCSQNMNHEYMSWYRQDPGLGLRQIYYSMNVEVTDKGDVPEGYKVSRKEKRNFPLILESPSPNQTSLYFCASSTTGANEKLFFGSGTQLSVL.

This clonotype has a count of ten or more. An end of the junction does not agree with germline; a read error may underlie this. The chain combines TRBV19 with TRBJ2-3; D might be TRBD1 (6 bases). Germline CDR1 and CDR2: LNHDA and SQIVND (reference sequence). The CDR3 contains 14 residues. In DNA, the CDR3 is TGTGCCAATAGTCTCCGACAGGGCACAGATACGCAGTATTTT. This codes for CANSLRQGTDTQYF.

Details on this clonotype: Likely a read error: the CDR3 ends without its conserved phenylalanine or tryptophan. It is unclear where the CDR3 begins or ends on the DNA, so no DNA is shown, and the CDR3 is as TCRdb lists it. The CDR3 loop is CASRTLDRVTEAFL. This rearrangement joins TRBV19 to TRBJ1-1; the table's D call of TRBD1 was not tested on the DNA. The CDR3 is 14 amino acids in total, end residues counted. Germline loops: CDR1 LNHDA, CDR2 SQIVND (reference sequence).